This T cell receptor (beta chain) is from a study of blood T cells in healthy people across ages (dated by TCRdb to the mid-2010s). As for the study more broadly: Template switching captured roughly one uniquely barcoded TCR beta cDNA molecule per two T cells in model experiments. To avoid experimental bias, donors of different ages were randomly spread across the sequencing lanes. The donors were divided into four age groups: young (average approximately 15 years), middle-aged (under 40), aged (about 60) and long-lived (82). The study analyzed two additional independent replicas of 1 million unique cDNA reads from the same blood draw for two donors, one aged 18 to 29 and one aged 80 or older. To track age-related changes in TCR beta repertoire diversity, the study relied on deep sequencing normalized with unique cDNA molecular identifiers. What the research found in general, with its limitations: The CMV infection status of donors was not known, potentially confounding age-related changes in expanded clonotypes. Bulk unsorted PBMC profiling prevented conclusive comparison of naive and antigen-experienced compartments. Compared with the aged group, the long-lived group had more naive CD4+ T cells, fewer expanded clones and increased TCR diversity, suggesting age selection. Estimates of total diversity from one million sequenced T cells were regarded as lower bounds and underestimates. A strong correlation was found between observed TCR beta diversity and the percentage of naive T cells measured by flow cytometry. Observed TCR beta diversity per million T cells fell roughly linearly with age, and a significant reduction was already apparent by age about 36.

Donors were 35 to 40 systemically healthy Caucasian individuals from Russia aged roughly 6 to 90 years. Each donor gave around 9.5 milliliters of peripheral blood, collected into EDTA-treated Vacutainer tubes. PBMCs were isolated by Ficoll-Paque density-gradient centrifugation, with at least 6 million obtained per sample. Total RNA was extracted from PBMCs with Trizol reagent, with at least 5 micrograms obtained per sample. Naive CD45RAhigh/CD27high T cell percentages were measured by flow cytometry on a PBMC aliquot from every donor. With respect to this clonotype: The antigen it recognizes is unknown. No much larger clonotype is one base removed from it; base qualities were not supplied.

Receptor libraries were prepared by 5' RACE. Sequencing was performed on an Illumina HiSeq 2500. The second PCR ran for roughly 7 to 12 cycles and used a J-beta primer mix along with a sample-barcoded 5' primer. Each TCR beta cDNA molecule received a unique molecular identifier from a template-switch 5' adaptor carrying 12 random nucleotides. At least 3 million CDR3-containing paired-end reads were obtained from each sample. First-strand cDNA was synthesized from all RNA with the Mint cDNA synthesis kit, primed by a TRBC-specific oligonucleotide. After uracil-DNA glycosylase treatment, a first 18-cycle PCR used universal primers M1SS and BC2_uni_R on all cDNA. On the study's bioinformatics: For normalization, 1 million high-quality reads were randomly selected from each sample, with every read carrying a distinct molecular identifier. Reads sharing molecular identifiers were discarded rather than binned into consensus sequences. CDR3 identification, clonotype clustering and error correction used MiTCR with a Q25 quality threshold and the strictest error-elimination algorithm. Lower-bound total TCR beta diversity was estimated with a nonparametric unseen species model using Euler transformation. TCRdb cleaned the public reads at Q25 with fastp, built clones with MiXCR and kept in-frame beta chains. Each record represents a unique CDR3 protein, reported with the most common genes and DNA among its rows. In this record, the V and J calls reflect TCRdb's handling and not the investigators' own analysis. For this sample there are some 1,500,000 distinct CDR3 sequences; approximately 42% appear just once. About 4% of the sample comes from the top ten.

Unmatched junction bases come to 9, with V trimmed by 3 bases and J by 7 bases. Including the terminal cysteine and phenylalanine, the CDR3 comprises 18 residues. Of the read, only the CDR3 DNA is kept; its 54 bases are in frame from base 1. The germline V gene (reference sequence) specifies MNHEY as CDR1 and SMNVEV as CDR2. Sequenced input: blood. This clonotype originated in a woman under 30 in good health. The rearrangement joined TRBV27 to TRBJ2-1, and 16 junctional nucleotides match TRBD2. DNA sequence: TGTGCCAGCAGTTTTGGGACTAGCGGGGGGGCTTTCGGGAATGAGCAGTTCTTC. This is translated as CASSFGTSGGAFGNEQFF.